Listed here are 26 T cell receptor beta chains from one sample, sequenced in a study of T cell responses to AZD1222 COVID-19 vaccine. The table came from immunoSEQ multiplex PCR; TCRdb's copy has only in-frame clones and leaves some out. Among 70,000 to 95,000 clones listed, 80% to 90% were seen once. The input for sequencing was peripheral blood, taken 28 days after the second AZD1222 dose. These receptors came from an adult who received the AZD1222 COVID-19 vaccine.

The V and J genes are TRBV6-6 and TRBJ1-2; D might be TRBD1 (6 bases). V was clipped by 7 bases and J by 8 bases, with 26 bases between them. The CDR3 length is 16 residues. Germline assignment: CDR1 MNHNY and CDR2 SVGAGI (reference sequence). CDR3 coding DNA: TGTGCCAGCACCGAGAATCTGACAGGCCGATGGAAGGGCTACACCTTC. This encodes CASTENLTGRWKGYTF.

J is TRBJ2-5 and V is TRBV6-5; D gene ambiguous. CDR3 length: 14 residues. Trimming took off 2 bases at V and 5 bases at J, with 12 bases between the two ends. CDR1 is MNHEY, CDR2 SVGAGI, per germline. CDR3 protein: CASSYGPLGETQYF. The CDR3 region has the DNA TGTGCCAGCAGTTACGGACCACTTGGGGAGACCCAGTACTTC.

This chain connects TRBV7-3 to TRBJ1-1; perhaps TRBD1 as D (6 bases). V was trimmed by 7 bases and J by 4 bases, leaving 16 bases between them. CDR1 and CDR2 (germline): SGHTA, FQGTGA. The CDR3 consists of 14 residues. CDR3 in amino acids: CASKARGASTEAFF. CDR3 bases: TGTGCCAGCAAAGCACGGGGGGCCAGCACTGAAGCTTTCTTT.

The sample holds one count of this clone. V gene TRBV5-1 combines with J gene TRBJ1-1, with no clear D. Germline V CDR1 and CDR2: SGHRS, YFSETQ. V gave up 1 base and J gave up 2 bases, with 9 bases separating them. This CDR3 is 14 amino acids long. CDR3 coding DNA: TGCGCCAGCAGCTTGACGGGGTATAACACTGAAGCTTTCTTT. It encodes CASSLTGYNTEAFF.

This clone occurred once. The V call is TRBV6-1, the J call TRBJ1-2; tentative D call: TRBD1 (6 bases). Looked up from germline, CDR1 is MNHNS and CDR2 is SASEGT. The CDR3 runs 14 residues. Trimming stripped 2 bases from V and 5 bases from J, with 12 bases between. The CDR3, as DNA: TGTGCCAGCAGTGAACCGGGACAAGGGTATGGCTACACCTTC. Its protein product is CASSEPGQGYGYTF.

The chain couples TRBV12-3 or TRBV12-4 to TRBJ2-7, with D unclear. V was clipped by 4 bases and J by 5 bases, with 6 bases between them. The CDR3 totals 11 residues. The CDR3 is CASSSYDEQYF. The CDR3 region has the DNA TGTGCCAGCAGTTCTTACGACGAGCAGTACTTC.

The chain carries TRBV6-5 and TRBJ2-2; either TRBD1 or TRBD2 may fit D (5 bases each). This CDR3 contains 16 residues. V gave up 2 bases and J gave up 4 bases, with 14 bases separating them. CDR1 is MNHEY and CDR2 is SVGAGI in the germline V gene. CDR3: CASSYPQGGGTGELFF. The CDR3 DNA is TGTGCCAGCAGTTACCCGCAGGGTGGAGGCACCGGGGAGCTGTTTTTT.

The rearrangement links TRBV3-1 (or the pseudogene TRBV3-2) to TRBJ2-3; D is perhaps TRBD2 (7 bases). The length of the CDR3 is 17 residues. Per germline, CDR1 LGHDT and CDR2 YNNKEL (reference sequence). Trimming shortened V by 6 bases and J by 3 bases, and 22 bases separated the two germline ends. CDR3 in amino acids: CASSQRSGGMRTDTQYF. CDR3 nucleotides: TGTGCCAGCAGTCAAAGATCGGGGGGCATGAGAACAGATACGCAGTATTTT.

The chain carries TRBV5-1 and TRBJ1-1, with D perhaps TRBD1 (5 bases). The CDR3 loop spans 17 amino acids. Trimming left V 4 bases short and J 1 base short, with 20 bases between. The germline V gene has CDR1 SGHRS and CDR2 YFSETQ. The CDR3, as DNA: TGCGCCAGCAGCCCGATGGGGGGGTCGAAGGGGAACACTGAAGCTTTCTTT. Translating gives CASSPMGGSKGNTEAFF.

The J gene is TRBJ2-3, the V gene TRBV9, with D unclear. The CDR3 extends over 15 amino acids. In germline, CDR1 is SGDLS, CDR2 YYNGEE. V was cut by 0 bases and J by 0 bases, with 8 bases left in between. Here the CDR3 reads CASSVEGRSTDTQYF. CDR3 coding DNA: TGTGCCAGCAGCGTAGAGGGTAGGAGCACAGATACGCAGTATTTT.

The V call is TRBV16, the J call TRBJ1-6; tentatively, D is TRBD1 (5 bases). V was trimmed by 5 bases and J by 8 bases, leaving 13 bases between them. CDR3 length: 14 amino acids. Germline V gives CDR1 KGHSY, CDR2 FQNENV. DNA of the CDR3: TGTGCCAGCAGCATGTCAGGGAGGTATTCACCCCTCCACTTT. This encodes CASSMSGRYSPLHF.

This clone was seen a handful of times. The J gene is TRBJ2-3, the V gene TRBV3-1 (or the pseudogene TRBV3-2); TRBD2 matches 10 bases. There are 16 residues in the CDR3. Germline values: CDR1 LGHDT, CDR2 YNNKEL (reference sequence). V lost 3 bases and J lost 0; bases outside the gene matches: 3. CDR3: CASSQTSGSSTDTQYF. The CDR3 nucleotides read TGTGCCAGCAGCCAGACTAGCGGGTCCAGCACAGATACGCAGTATTTT.

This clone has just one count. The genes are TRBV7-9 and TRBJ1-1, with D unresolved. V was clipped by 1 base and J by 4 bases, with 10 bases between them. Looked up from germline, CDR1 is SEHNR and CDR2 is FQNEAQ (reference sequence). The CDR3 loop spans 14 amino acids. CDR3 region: CASSLVVLGTEAFF. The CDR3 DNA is TGTGCCAGCAGCTTAGTGGTGTTAGGCACTGAAGCTTTCTTT.

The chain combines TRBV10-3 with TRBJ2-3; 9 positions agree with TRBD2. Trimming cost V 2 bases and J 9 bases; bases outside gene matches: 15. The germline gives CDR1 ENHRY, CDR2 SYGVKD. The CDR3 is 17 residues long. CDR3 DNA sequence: TGTGCCATCAGTGAGGTTGGCGGGGGGGCCGGTCACAAGACGCAGTATTTT. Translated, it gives CAISEVGGGAGHKTQYF.

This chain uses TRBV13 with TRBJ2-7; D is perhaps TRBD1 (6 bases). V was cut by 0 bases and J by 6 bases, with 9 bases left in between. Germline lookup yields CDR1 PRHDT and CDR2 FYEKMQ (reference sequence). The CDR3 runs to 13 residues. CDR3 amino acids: CASSLGQGAEQYF. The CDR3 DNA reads TGTGCCAGCAGCTTAGGACAGGGAGCCGAGCAGTACTTC.

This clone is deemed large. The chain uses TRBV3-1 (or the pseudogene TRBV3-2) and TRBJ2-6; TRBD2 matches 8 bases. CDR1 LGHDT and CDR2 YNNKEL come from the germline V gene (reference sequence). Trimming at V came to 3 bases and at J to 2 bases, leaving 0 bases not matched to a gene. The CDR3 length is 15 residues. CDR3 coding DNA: TGTGCCAGCAGCCAGGGACTAGCTGGGGCCAACGTCCTGACTTTC. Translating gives CASSQGLAGANVLTF.

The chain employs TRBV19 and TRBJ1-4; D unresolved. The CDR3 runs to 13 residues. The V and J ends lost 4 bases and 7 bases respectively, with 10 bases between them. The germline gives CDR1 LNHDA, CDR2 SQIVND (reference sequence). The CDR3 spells CASSTTGSEKLFF. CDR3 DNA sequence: TGTGCCAGTAGTACCACGGGGAGTGAAAAACTGTTTTTT.

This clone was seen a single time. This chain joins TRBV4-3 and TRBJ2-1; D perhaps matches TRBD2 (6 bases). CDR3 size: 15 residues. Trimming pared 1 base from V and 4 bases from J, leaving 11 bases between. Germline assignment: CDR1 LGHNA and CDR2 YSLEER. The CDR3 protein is CASSQVFREYNEQFF. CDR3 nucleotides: TGCGCCAGCAGCCAAGTTTTTCGGGAGTACAATGAGCAGTTCTTC.

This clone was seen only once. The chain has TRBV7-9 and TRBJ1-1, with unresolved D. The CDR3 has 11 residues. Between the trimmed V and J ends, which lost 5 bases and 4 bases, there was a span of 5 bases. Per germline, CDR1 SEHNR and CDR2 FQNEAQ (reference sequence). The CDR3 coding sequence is TGTGCCAGCAGCGCGCTCACTGAAGCTTTCTTT. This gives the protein CASSALTEAFF.

This CDR3 is CASSVGTGGENTIYF. DNA for the CDR3: TGTGCCAGCAGCGTCGGGACAGGGGGGGAAAACACCATATATTTT. The genes are TRBV9 and TRBJ1-3, with TRBD1 matching 11 bases. The CDR3 totals 15 residues. Germline trimming cut 2 bases from V and 6 bases from J; bases unmatched to any gene: 4. The germline gives CDR1 SGDLS, CDR2 YYNGEE.

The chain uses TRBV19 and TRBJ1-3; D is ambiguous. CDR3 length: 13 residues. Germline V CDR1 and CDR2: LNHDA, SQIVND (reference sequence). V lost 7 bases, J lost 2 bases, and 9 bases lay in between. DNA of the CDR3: TGTGCCAGTAATGAGGGAACTGGAAACACCATATATTTT. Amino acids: CASNEGTGNTIYF.

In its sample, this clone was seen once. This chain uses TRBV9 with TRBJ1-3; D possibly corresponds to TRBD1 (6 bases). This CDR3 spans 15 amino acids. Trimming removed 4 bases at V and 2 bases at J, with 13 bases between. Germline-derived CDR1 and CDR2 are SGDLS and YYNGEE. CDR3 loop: CASSPQGRAGNTIYF. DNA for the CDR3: TGTGCCAGCAGCCCACAGGGTCGTGCTGGAAACACCATATATTTT. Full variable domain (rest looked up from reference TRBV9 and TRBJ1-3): DSGVTQTPKHLITATGQRVTLRCSPRSGDLSVYWYQQSLDQGLQFLIQYYNGEERAKGNILERFSAQQFPDLHSELNLSSLELGDSALYFCASSPQGRAGNTIYFGEGSWLTVV.

CDR3 sequence reads: CASSSKDRPNSPLHF. DNA for the CDR3: TGTGCCAGCAGCTCAAAGGACAGGCCTAATTCACCCCTCCACTTT. The chain carries TRBV7-2 and TRBJ1-6, with TRBD1 identical over 7 bases. CDR3 size: 15 residues. The germline CDR1 and CDR2 sequences are SGHTA and FQGNSA. Trimming took 4 bases from V and 6 from J; bases not matched to a gene: 6.

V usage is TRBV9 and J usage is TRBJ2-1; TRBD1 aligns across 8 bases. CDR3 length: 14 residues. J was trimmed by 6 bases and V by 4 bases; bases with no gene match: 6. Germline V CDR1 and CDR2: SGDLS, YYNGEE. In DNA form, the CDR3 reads TGTGCCAGCAGCCCCCGGACAGGGAGCAATGAGCAGTTCTTC. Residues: CASSPRTGSNEQFF.

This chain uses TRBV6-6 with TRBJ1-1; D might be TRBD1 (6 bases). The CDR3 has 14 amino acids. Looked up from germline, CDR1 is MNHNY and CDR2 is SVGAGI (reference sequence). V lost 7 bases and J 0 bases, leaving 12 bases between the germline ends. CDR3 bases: TGTGCCAGCAATTTGGCAGGGGTGAACACTGAAGCTTTCTTT. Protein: CASNLAGVNTEAFF.

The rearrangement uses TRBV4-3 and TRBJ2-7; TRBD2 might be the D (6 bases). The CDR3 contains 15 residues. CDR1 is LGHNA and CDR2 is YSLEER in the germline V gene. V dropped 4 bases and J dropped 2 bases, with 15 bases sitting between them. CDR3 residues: CASSLGLLETYEQYF. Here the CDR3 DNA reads TGCGCCAGCAGCCTTGGACTACTAGAGACCTACGAGCAGTACTTC.